Below are 17 T cell receptor beta chains sequenced from a single sample in a study of identical twins. TCRdb reprocessed the 5' RACE reads via MiXCR and lists one record per CDR3 protein. The sample includes some 560,000 distinct CDR3 sequences, 7.5% to 10% of them seen just once. The same sample was also used in a study of yellow fever vaccine responses in identical twins.

Sequencing input: PBMCs. The receptor set was obtained from a woman aged 18-29 years in good health.

At least ten counts were recorded for this clonotype. CDR3 region: CASSLGTGVTEAFF. CDR3 DNA sequence: TGTGCCAGCAGTTTAGGGACAGGGGTCACTGAAGCTTTCTTT. The chain uses TRBV12-3 or TRBV12-4 and TRBJ1-1; 9 bases line up with TRBD1. Unmatched junction bases numbered 1, after V lost 1 base and J lost 4 bases. This CDR3 is built from 14 residues.

This clonotype occurred many times. This chain links TRBV7-8 with TRBJ2-3; 7 bases fit TRBD2. Germline V gene sequence: CDR1 SGHVS, CDR2 FQNEAQ. Trimming cost V 6 bases and J 2 bases; bases outside gene matches: 11. The CDR3 consists of 16 residues. The CDR3 nucleotides are TGTGCCAGCAGTTATGGTCCTAGCGGCCTCACAGATACGCAGTATTTT. Its protein product is CASSYGPSGLTDTQYF. The full variable domain, its missing parts supplied by reference TRBV7-8 and TRBJ2-3, is GAGVSQSPRYKVAKRGQDVALRCDPISGHVSLFWYQQALGQGPEFLTYFQNEAQLDKSGLPSDRFFAERPEGSVSTLKIQRTQQEDSAVYLCASSYGPSGLTDTQYFGPGTRLTVL.

This clonotype was detected only a few times. The V and J genes are TRBV27 and TRBJ2-5; TRBD2 aligns across 7 bases. This CDR3 comprises 15 residues. Trimming removed 1 base from V and 2 bases from J; junction bases left unmatched: 4. Per the germline V gene, CDR1 is MNHEY and CDR2 is SMNVEV (reference sequence). The CDR3 here is CASSLWEGLQETQYF. CDR3 nucleotide sequence: TGTGCCAGCAGTTTATGGGAGGGCCTACAAGAGACCCAGTACTTC.

This clonotype was detected many times. The V and J genes are TRBV10-3 and TRBJ2-7, with D tentatively TRBD1 (8 bases). Trimming stripped 10 bases from V and 0 bases from J, with 19 bases between. This CDR3 is built from 15 residues. The germline gives CDR1 ENHRY, CDR2 SYGVKD. The CDR3 loop reads CASHRGDRISYEQYF. DNA for the CDR3: TGTGCCAGCCACCGGGGGGACAGGATCTCCTACGAGCAGTACTTC.

This clonotype is classed as medium-sized. The CDR3 protein is CASSQVNGEQFF. CDR3 nucleotides: TGCGCCAGCAGCCAAGTGAATGGTGAGCAGTTCTTC. The V call is TRBV4-3, the J call TRBJ2-1; no definite D call. Germline values: CDR1 LGHNA, CDR2 YSLEER. With 1 base removed from V and 9 bases from J, the gap between germline ends came to 7 bases. This CDR3 is 12 amino acids long.

This clonotype came up a few times. The chain uses TRBV11-2 and TRBJ2-7; maybe TRBD2 (6 bases). Germline values: CDR1 SGHAT, CDR2 FQNNGV. Trimming left V 2 bases short and J 4 bases short, with 18 bases between. This CDR3 region has 16 residues. The CDR3 loop reads CASSLYPSEILYEQYF. The CDR3 nucleotides read TGTGCCAGCAGCTTATATCCTAGCGAGATCCTTTACGAGCAGTACTTC.

This clonotype occurred a few times. CDR3 sequence (DNA): TGTGCCAGCAGTCCCCACGGGAGGCTAGCGGGAGTGGTGCAGTTCTTC. It translates to CASSPHGRLAGVVQFF. This rearrangement joins TRBV12-3 or TRBV12-4 to TRBJ2-1; 10 bases are shared with TRBD2. The CDR3 length is 16 residues. V was clipped by 5 bases and J by 12 bases; unmatched bases: 16.

This clonotype was counted many times. The chain recombines TRBV24-1 with TRBJ2-1, with TRBD2 matching over 9 bases. With V trimmed by 1 base and J by 4 bases, 4 bases remained unmatched. The germline CDR1 and CDR2 sequences are KGHDR and SFDVKD. The CDR3 consists of 16 residues. The CDR3 reads CATSDLTSGSYNEQFF. The CDR3 DNA reads TGTGCCACCAGTGATTTAACTAGCGGGTCATACAATGAGCAGTTCTTC.

V and J are TRBV4-1 and TRBJ2-7; a weak D match, TRBD1 (6 bases). Between the trimmed V and J ends, which lost 1 base and 3 bases, there was a span of 19 bases. The CDR3 spans 17 residues. Germline V gene sequence: CDR1 MGHRA, CDR2 YSYEKL. The DNA of the CDR3 is TGCGCCAGCAGCCAAGTTGGTCCGGGACAACAAAGCTACGAGCAGTACTTC. This encodes CASSQVGPGQQSYEQYF.

The sample holds many counts of this clonotype. V usage is TRBV12-3 or TRBV12-4 and J usage is TRBJ1-6; D is uncertain. The CDR3 length is 14 residues. The V end was cut by 6 bases, the J end by 7 bases, with 13 bases between. CDR3 sequence reads: CASSPMGSNSPLHF. CDR3 coding DNA: TGTGCCAGCAGCCCCATGGGGTCGAATTCACCCCTCCACTTT.

The V call is TRBV28, the J call TRBJ1-4, with D unclear. The CDR3 totals 14 residues. Trimming took 2 bases from V and 4 from J, leaving 8 bases between them. CDR1 is MDHEN and CDR2 is SYDVKM in the germline V gene. The CDR3 DNA follows: TGTGCCAGCAGTTTACCGGGGATTAATGAAAAACTGTTTTTT. It is translated as CASSLPGINEKLFF.

This clonotype was recorded a few times. The rearrangement uses TRBV4-3 and TRBJ2-7, with D maybe TRBD1 (5 bases). V was pared by 1 base and J by 6 bases, with 10 bases between. CDR1 is LGHNA, CDR2 YSLEER, per germline. The CDR3 consists of 13 residues. The CDR3 sequence: CASSQGVGREQYF. The CDR3 coding sequence is TGCGCCAGCAGCCAAGGAGTGGGGCGCGAGCAGTACTTC.

This clonotype showed up many times. CDR3 sequence (DNA): TGTGCCAGCAGTTACTCGCTCGGGGAGGCAGATACGCAGTATTTT. This sequence encodes CASSYSLGEADTQYF. This sequence joins TRBV6-2 or TRBV6-3 and TRBJ2-3; possibly TRBD2 for D (6 bases). The V gene's germline CDR1 is MNHEY and CDR2 SVGEGT. The CDR3 has 15 amino acids. Trimming left V 0 bases short and J 4 bases short, with 11 bases between.

V is TRBV18 and J is TRBJ1-1; D might be TRBD1 (5 bases). The CDR3 length is 13 residues. Germline-derived CDR1 and CDR2 are KGHSH and LQKENI. The ends were cut back, 5 bases at V and 2 bases at J, with 9 bases in the middle. The CDR3 coding sequence is TGTGCCAGCTCATCGGGGGAAAACACTGAAGCTTTCTTT. This encodes CASSSGENTEAFF.

This chain joins TRBV28 and TRBJ1-6; D remains ambiguous. From germline, CDR1 is MDHEN and CDR2 SYDVKM. There are 16 residues in the CDR3. V was trimmed by 4 bases and J by 9 bases, leaving 19 bases between them. CDR3 loop: CASSSAILGPGSPLHF. CDR3 sequence (DNA): TGTGCCAGCAGTTCGGCCATATTGGGCCCCGGTTCACCCCTCCACTTT.

The V and J genes are TRBV6-5 and TRBJ1-1, with D unresolved. V lost 4 bases, J lost 2 bases, and 8 bases lay in between. Germline lookup yields CDR1 MNHEY and CDR2 SVGAGI. The CDR3 covers 13 residues. The chain's CDR3 is CASSSPSNTEAFF. CDR3 coding DNA: TGTGCCAGCAGTTCTCCGAGTAACACTGAAGCTTTCTTT.

This clonotype was seen repeatedly, ten times or more. The chain joins TRBV7-2 to TRBJ2-7; TRBD1 aligns across 8 bases. Germline V gives CDR1 SGHTA, CDR2 FQGNSA. This CDR3 region has 16 residues. Trimming at V came to 1 base and at J to 0 bases, leaving 5 bases not matched to a gene. The CDR3 region is CASSLVFGQGSYEQYF. CDR3 in DNA: TGTGCCAGCAGCTTAGTTTTCGGACAGGGCTCCTACGAGCAGTACTTC.